This T cell receptor beta chain was recovered during a study of cytomegalovirus exposure and HLA in healthy donors. Study-level findings and limits: Upon later analysis, TCR association rates were observed to vary by HLA locus, being highest for DRB1 and lowest for HLA-C. Reports indicate that TCR beta sequences accurately predicted the HLA-A and HLA-B alleles of most subjects.

V lost 7 bases and J lost 1; bases outside the gene matches: 2. CDR1 SQVTM and CDR2 ANQGSEA come from the germline V gene. This CDR3 has 12 residues. Primers for the PCR totalled 60 Vbeta and 13 Jbeta. Sequencing was performed with immunoSEQ multiplex PCR; in TCRdb, only in-frame clones are kept and a portion is missing. Here the sample spans around 200,000 clones, roughly four fifths being singletons. Remarks on this clone: Its antigen is currently unknown.

This chain links TRBV29-1 with TRBJ1-1, with 8 bases identical to TRBD1. The sequence derives from a woman aged 40 to 49 in good health and CMV-seronegative. Specimen: PBMCs. The CDR3 nucleotides read TGCAGCGCACAGGGGGAGAACACTGAAGCTTTCTTT. This codes for CSAQGENTEAFF.